This T cell receptor beta chain was found in a study of T cell repertoires in cytomegalovirus infection. Overall study: TCR beta signatures that were public indicated CMV infection and matching HLA type.

A note on this clonotype: Its antigen is not identified.

Whole-study findings and limits: Cumulated frequencies of public TCR beta families served to identify carriers of CMV plus the relevant HLA. Across the ex vivo response, the dominant clonotypes were HLA-C-restricted CMV-specific TCR beta clonotypes.

TCRdb itself ran the reads through MiXCR, one entry per CDR3 protein. The table records more than 250,000 distinct CDR3 sequences, roughly 15% of them present only once. The sample comprised PBMCs. The TCR sequence derives from a human donor in good health (CMV status not recorded). Some clones in this sample may be carry-over from other donors' samples.

The DNA of the CDR3 is TGTGCCAGGGACGGCGGTAGTGAGCAGTTCTTC. The encoded protein is CARDGGSEQFF. V gene TRBV6-2 or TRBV6-3 combines with J gene TRBJ2-1; D unresolved. This CDR3 has 11 amino acids. Germline V gene data show CDR1 as MNHEY and CDR2 as SVGEGT. Trimming left V 9 bases short and J 9 bases short, with 12 bases between.